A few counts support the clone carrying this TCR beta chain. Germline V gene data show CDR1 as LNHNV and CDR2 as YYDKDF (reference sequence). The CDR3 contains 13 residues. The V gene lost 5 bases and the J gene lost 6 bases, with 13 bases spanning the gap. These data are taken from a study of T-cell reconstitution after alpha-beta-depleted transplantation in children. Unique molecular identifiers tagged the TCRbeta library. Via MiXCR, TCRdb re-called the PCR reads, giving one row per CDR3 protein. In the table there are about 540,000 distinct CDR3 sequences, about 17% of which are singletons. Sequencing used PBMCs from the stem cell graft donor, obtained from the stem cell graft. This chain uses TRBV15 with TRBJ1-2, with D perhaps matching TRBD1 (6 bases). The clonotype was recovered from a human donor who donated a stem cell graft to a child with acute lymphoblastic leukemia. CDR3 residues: CATSHFHRDGYTF. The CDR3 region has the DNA TGTGCCACCAGCCACTTTCACAGGGATGGCTACACCTTC.